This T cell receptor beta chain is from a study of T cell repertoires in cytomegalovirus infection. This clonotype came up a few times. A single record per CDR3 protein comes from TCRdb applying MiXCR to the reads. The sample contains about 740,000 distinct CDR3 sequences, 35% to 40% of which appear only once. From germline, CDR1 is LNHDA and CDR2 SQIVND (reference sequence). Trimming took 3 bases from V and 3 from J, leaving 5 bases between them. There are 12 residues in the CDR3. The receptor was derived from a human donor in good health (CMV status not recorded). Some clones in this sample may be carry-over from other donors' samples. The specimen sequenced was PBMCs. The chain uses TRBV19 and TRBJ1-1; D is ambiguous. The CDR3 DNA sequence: TGTGCCAGTAGTATTGAATACACTGAAGCTTTCTTT. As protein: CASSIEYTEAFF.